This TCR beta chain originates from a study of cytomegalovirus exposure and HLA in healthy donors listed by TCRdb under 2017. The study in broad terms: According to an earlier analysis of 550 to 700 of the donors, about 190 million T cells yielded 90 million to 130 million unique TCR beta sequences and approximately 280 Gb of sequence data. About 330 gigabases of sequencing data and around 80 million unique TCR sequences made up an early release that covered several hundred HLA-typed donors. Of the 398 genotyped donors, approximately 83% fell in the genetic ancestry cluster associated with self-reported Caucasian donors. The study aimed to test whether cataloging public T cell receptors could reveal signatures of past pathogen exposure. The T cell repertoires of several hundred subjects were profiled by immunosequencing and related to cytomegalovirus serostatus. A separate validation cohort of over 95 different subjects was used in addition to the 666-subject first cohort. To predict cytomegalovirus infection status, the study combined high-throughput TCR immunosequencing, statistical association of individual TCRs with disease status, and machine learning. A later analysis re-examined previously published TCR beta repertoires from more than 600 donors and added high-resolution HLA genotyping to investigate patterns of TCR occurrence. The later analysis used no new phenotypic data to find candidate immune exposures, relying instead on TCR beta sequences and their occurrence across donors. To decide whether each TCR beta V gene segment behaved as functional or pseudogenic, an earlier analysis of over 500 of the donors relied on high-throughput TCR beta sequencing. Donor age, sex, ethnicity and CMV serostatus were compiled together with the repertoire data. A later genetic analysis used genome-wide SNP genotypes for about 65% of the roughly 670 donors, treating that subset as a discovery cohort. All discovery cohort repertoires had been generated using a single sequencing platform. Class I and class II HLA loci were covered by the typing at four-digit resolution. The number of typed donors differed by locus: about 620-640 for A, B, C, DRB1 and DQB1; some 540 for DQA1; 600 to 610 for DPA1; and around 490 for DPB1. Roughly 5 DR-DQ haplotypes were treated as single units for association and clustering because of strong linkage in the cohort. Across some 400 genotyped donors of the cohort, an average of about 240,000 unique TCR beta nucleotide sequences per donor were sequenced, and roughly 20% of those sequences were non-productive. The study at large found these results: In a later analysis, the rate of TCR association differed among HLA loci, with DRB1 alleles having the most associated TCRs and HLA-C alleles having the fewest. A cluster of highly shared sequence variants was judged likely to represent a technical artifact of the sequencing pipeline. According to the authors, the approach could potentially be generalized to other disease states and immunological phenotypes. A later analysis reported that several top co-occurrence clusters appeared linked to parvovirus B19, influenza, CMV and Epstein-Barr virus. In a later analysis, HLA-associated TCR beta chains were found to be more clonally expanded and to have lower generation probabilities than equally common non-associated chains. At a false discovery rate of 0.05, a later analysis linked under 20,000 TCR beta sequences to specific HLA alleles. A further reported finding was that TCR beta sequences accurately predicted the HLA-A and HLA-B alleles for most subjects in the first cohort. Three of the identified cytomegalovirus-associated TCR beta chains were confirmed in vitro to be specific for cytomegalovirus antigens. The study gave a list of about 170 TCR beta chains associated with cytomegalovirus. Because counts were too low, roughly 17 rarely observed V segments, including chromosome 9 orphons, were left out of the earlier analysis of over 550 of the donors. Linkage disequilibrium might explain the correlated functional status among segregating V segments, but an unknown experimental factor could not be excluded. According to a later genetic analysis, donors in an Asian-associated ancestry cluster had fewer N-insertions in productive TCRs than the approximately 650-donor mean. The only immune exposure information available for the cohort was CMV serostatus. Only TCR beta chains were sequenced in this cohort, and the absence of alpha or paired-chain data limited detectable features. Across donors, most TCR sequences were observed very rarely, whereas some public TCRs were present in many individuals. In a later genetic analysis, a missense DCLRE1C variant was associated with V-gene and J-gene trimming of TCR beta chains, and the association was replicated in an independent cohort. Assigning TCR associations to individual alleles was difficult when HLA alleles, especially DR and DQ, strongly co-occurred. Most CMV-associated TCR beta chains appeared to be HLA-restricted in a later analysis, and the HLA associations seemed to be driven largely by CMV exposure. Broadly in line with IMGT annotations, most TCR beta V segments showed up in productive rearrangements about 87% or about 30% of the time in an earlier analysis of around 600 of the donors. Presence/absence analyses assumed roughly uniform sequencing depth across donors, an assumption that may not hold. Because some donors lacked HLA typing at each locus, the association tests relied only on the typed subset. Because the 87-base-pair reads could not distinguish some IMGT-functional V segments, including TRBV6-2 and TRBV6-3, those segments were excluded. The classifier was reported to diagnose cytomegalovirus status with high specificity and sensitivity in both the original and validation cohorts.

According to the germline V gene, CDR1 reads MDHEN and CDR2 reads SYDVKM. V was cut back by 4 bases and J by 6 bases, leaving a gap of 21 bases between them. The CDR3 has 16 amino acids, counting the end cysteine and phenylalanine. Solely the CDR3 DNA is kept, with 48 bases framed from the first base. In the case of this clone: This receptor's antigen is unknown. Base qualities are not at hand, and no much larger clone is one base apart.

The cohort was made up of 650 to 700 healthy bone marrow donors. At the time of sampling, all cohort members were nominally healthy, though unrecorded immune exposures were likely present. The donor was CMV seronegative and belonged to the group of approximately 320 seronegative cohort members. Every donor gave a peripheral blood sample, and the peripheral blood mononuclear cells from that sample were used for TCR beta sequencing. Genomic DNA was extracted from the blood cell samples with the Qiagen DNeasy Blood Extraction Kit. The method was the immunoSEQ multiplex PCR assay. The multiplex PCR relied on a mix of 60 forward primers for TCR Vbeta segments and 13 reverse primers for TCR Jbeta segments. The CDR3 region of rearranged TCR beta genes was amplified from genomic DNA by a multiplex PCR assay. The amplified TCR beta libraries were sequenced on the Illumina HiSeq System as 87-base-pair reads. As for how the authors treated the data: A later analysis counted approximately 76 million unique TCR beta chains across the 640 or so repertoires, and some 12 million of these chains were shared by at least two donors. Raw reads were error-corrected and collapsed into unique sequences by a nearest-neighbor algorithm in which closely related sequences were merged to remove PCR and sequencing errors. To assign V, D and J gene segments, CDR3 sequences were aligned to IMGT reference sequences. For a sequence to be retained, a match of at least six nucleotides to both a V gene segment and a J gene segment was required. A rearrangement counted as productive if the CDR3 had no stop codons and remained in frame with V and J, and every other rearrangement counted as non-productive. CDR3 was defined by IMGT convention, running from the second conserved V-encoded cysteine to the conserved J-encoded phenylalanine. In an earlier analysis of around 600 of the donors, sequences lacking an unambiguous match to a single V gene segment were excluded. In an earlier analysis of 587 of the donors, a V segment was called functional when productive rearrangements were above 56.7%, and segregating when the standard deviation between donors exceeded 5%. A statistical classification framework was built to diagnose cytomegalovirus status from the catalog of TCR beta chain sequences. In a later analysis, V and J genes were assigned by comparing TCR nucleotide sequences against IMGT/GENE-DB human TR gene sequences. The TCRdist pipeline was used in a later analysis to assign CDR3 sequences and most-parsimonious VDJ recombination scenarios. In a later analysis, each TCR beta chain was defined by its CDR3 amino acid sequence together with its V-gene family, and reads lacking a unique V-gene family were excluded. To address suspected cross-contamination and a sequencing artifact, a later analysis removed 592 highly shared, low-generation-probability nucleotide sequences. In a later analysis, a clonal expansion index for each public chain was calculated from normalized within-repertoire ranks of inferred template counts. Generation probabilities in a later analysis came from a VDJ recombination model fitted to out-of-frame rearrangements, and those results were checked against IGoR. In a later analysis, TCR-TCR, TCR-HLA and TCR-CMV co-occurrence was scored with hypergeometric tests, and a repertoire-size bias correction was applied to TCR pairs. False discovery rates were estimated in a later analysis by permuting HLA or CMV assignments 20 times. In a later analysis, co-occurring TCRs were grouped using DBSCAN, with TCRdist sequence similarity added in when clustering inside HLA-allele-positive subsets. Repertoires with fewer than 30,000 or more than 120,000 public chains were left out of co-occurrence clustering, as were several repertoires with anomalous nucleotide sharing. As stored in TCRdb, this immuneACCESS dataset retains in-frame rearrangements with V and J assigned. A fraction of the clones does not appear; measured against another copy, unresolved V genes explain less than half of the discrepancy, and the remainder lacks a known reason. V and J calls and clone size are copied from that table; D and trimming were computed from the DNA. In this sample the table shows approximately 130,000 clones, 70% to 75% of which occur a single time. Less than 4% of the sample belongs to the ten largest clones.

The specimen was PBMCs. This TCR was recovered from a man younger than 40 in good health and CMV-seronegative. Recombination linked TRBV28 to TRBJ1-2; the D gene is possibly TRBD1, with 5 bases matching. For the CDR3, the sequence is CASSSPPGSGSNGYTF. The DNA sequence is TGTGCCAGCAGTTCCCCTCCTGGATCAGGGTCTAATGGCTACACCTTC.